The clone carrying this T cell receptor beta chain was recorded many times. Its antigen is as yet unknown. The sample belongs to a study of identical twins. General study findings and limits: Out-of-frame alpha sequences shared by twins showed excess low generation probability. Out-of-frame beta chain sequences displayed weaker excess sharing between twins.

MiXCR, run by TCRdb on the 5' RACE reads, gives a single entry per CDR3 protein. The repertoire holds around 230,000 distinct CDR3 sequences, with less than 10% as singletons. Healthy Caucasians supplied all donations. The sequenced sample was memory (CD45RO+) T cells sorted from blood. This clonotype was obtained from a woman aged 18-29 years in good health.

CDR3 sequence: CSASEETGTDTQYF. In DNA, the CDR3 is TGCAGCGCCTCGGAGGAGACAGGGACAGATACGCAGTATTTT. This chain connects TRBV29-1 to TRBJ2-3, with 7 bases that match TRBD1. CDR3 length: 14 amino acids. Trimming cost V 7 bases and J 3 bases; bases outside gene matches: 10. The germline V gene encodes CDR1 SQVTM and CDR2 ANQGSEA.